This T cell receptor beta chain was retrieved from a study of molecular identifiers for immune sequencing clone quantification. MiXCR, applied by TCRdb to the PCR reads, yields one record per CDR3 protein. The data hold around 460,000 distinct CDR3 sequences, with around 23% observed a single time. Looked up from germline, CDR1 is MNHNY and CDR2 is SVGAGI (reference sequence). The germline V and J ends were trimmed by 10 bases and 7 bases, with 11 bases remaining between them. This CDR3 comprises 11 residues. The chain is built from TRBV6-6 and TRBJ1-5; D gene ambiguous. The source material was naive CD8+ T cells from blood, with Jurkat cell RNA spiked in. The subset here: FACS-sorted CD8+CD4-CCR7+CD45RA+ naive T cells. The TCR originated in a human donor in good health. Some libraries in this study had Jurkat cell RNA spiked in. CDR3 nucleotides: TGTGCCACCTCCTCGGGGCAGCCCCAGCATTTT. Translated: CATSSGQPQHF.